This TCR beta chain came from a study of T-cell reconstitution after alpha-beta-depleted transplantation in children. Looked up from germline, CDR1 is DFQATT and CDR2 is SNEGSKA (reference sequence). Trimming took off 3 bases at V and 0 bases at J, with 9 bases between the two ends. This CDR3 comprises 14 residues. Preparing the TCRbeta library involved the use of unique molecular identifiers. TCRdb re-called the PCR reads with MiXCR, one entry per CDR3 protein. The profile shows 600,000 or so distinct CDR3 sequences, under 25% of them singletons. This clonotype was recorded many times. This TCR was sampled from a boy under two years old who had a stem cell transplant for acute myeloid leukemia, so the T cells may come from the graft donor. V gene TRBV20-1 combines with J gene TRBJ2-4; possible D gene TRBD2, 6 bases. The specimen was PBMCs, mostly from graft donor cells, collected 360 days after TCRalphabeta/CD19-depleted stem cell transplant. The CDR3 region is CSARLGLAKNIQYF. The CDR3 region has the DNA TGCAGTGCTAGGCTGGGACTAGCCAAAAACATTCAGTACTTC.